Listed here are 3 T cell receptor beta chains from one sample, sequenced in a study of Ad26.COV2.S vaccination and SARS-CoV-2 variants. Sequencing used immunoSEQ multiplex PCR; TCRdb keeps in-frame clones, though not all of them. The repertoire includes around 86,000 clones, more than 65% of them detected once, and roughly 15% sits in the top ten. Sequences were derived from peripheral blood, sampled after recovery from COVID-19. These receptors were taken from a human donor who had recovered from COVID-19.

The chain uses TRBV21-1 and TRBJ2-1. TRBV21-1 is deemed a pseudogene. The CDR3 loop spans 14 amino acids. Here the CDR3 DNA reads TGTGCCAGCAGCAATGGGGGTGCAAACAATGAGCAGTTCTTC. Translation gives CASSNGGANNEQFF.

This clone was found once. The chain combines TRBV20-1 with TRBJ1-2; 9 bases are shared with TRBD1. The junction had 8 bases not matched to a gene; V was cut back by 3 bases and J by 9 bases. The germline CDR1 and CDR2 sequences are DFQATT and SNEGSKA (reference sequence). This CDR3 region has 13 residues. CDR3 nucleotides: TGCAGTGCTAGTCCGGGACAGGGTAGGCGCTACACCTTC. This gives the protein CSASPGQGRRYTF.

The chain employs TRBV13 and TRBJ1-3; D is undetermined. V shed 2 bases and J shed 0 bases, with 8 bases lying between them. In germline, CDR1 is PRHDT, CDR2 FYEKMQ (reference sequence). The CDR3 is made up of 15 amino acids. The CDR3 nucleotides are TGTGCCAGCAGCTTATTAGTGGACTCTGGAAACACCATATATTTT. This codes for CASSLLVDSGNTIYF.